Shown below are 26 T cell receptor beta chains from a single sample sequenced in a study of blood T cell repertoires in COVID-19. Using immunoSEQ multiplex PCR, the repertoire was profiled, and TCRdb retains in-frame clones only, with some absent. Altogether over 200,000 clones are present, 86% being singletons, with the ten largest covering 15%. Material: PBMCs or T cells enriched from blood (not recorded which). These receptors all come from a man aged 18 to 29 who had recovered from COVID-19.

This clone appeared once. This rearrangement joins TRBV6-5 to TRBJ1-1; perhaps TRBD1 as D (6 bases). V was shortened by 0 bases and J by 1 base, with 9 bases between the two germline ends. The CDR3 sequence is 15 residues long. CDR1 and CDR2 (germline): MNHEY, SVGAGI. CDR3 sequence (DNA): TGTGCCAGCAGTTACTCGGGCAGGGGGAACACTGAAGCTTTCTTT. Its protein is CASSYSGRGNTEAFF.

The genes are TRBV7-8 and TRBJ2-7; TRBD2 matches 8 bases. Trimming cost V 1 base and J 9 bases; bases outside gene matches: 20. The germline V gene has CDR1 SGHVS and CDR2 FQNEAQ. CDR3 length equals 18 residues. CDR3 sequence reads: CASSLGEGLGFYPPGQYF. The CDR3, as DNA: TGTGCCAGCAGCTTAGGAGAGGGACTAGGCTTTTACCCCCCCGGGCAGTACTTC.

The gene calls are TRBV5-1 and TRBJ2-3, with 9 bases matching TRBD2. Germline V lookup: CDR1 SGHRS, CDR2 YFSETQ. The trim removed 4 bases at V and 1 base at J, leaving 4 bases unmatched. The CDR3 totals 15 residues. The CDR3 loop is CASSPLAGRTDTQYF. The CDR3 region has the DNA TGCGCCAGCAGCCCTCTAGCGGGGCGCACAGATACGCAGTATTTT.

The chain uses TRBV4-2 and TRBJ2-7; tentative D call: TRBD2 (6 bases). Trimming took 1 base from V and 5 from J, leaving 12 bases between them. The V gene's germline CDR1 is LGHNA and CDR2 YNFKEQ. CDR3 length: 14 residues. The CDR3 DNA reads TGTGCCAGCAGCCAAGGCTCGGGGGTAAACGAGCAGTACTTC. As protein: CASSQGSGVNEQYF.

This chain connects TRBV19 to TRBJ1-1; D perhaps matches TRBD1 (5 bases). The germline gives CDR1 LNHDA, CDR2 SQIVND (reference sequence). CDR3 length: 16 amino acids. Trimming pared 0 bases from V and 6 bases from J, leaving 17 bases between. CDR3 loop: CASSIDLRGSRAEAFF. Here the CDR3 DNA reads TGTGCCAGTAGTATAGACCTTAGGGGTTCTAGGGCTGAAGCTTTCTTT.

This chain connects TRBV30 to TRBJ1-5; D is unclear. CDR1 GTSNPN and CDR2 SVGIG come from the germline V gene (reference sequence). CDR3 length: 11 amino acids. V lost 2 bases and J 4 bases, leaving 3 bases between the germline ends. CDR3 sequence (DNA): TGTGCCTGGAGTCCGAATCAGCCCCAGCATTTT. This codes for CAWSPNQPQHF.

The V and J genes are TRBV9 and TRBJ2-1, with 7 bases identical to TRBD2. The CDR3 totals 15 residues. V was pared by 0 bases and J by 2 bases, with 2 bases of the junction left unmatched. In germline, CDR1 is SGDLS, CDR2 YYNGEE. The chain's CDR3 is CASSVGGGAYNEQFF. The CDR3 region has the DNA TGTGCCAGCAGCGTAGGTGGGGGGGCCTACAATGAGCAGTTCTTC.

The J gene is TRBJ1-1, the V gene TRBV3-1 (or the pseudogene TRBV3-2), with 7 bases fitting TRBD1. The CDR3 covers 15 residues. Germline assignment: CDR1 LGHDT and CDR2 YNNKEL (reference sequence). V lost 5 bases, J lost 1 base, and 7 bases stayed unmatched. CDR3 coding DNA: TGTGCCAGCAGCAACCGGGACAGCGGGAACACTGAAGCTTTCTTT. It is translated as CASSNRDSGNTEAFF.

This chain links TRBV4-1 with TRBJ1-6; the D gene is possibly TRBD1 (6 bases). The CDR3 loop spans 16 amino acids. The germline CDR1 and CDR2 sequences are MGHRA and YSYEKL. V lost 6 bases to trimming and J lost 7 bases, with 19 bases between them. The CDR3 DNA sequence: TGCGCCAGCAGTCCCCCCCTACAGGGTGAGAATTCACCCCTCCACTTT. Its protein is CASSPPLQGENSPLHF.

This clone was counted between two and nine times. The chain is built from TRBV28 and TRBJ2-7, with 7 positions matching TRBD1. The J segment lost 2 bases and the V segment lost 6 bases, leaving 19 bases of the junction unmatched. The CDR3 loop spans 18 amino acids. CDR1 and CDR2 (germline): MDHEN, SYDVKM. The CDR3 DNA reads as TGTGCCAGCAGCTCCCCAGGGGGTTGGGGCGGTCCACCCTACGAGCAGTACTTC. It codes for CASSSPGGWGGPPYEQYF.

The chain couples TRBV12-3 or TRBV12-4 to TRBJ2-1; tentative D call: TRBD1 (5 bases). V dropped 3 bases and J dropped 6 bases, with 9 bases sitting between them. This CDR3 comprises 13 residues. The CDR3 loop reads CASSLGQINEQFF. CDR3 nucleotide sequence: TGTGCCAGCAGTTTGGGGCAGATCAATGAGCAGTTCTTC.

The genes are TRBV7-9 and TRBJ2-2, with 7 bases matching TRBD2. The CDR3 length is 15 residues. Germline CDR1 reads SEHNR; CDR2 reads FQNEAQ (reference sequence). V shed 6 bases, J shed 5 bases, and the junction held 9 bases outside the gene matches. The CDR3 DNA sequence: TGTGCCAGCAGTTTCGCGGGAGAGTGGACCGGGGAGCTGTTTTTT. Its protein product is CASSFAGEWTGELFF.

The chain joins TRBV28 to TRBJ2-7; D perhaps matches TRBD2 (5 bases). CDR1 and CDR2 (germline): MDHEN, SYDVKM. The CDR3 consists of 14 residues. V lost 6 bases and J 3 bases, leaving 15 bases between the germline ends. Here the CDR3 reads CASRQRGQLYEQYF. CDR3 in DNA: TGTGCCAGCAGGCAACGAGGGCAGCTCTACGAGCAGTACTTC.

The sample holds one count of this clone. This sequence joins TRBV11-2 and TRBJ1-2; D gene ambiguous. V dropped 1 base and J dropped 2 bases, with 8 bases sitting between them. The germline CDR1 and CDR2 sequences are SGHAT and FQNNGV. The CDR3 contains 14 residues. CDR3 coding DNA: TGTGCCAGCAGCTTAGTCCCAGGAAACTATGGCTACACCTTC. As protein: CASSLVPGNYGYTF.

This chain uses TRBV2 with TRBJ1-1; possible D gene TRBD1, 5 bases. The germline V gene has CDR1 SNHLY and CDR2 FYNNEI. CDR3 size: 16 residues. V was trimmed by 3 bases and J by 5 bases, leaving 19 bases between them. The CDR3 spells CASSDPGGDGSTEAFF. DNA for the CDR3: TGTGCCAGCAGTGACCCTGGCGGGGACGGTAGTACTGAAGCTTTCTTT.

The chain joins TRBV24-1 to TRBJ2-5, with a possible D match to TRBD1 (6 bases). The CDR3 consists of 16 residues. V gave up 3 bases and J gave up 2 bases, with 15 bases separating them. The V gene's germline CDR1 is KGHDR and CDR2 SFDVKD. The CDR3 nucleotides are TGTGCCACCAGTGATCACGTTAAGGACAGACAAGAGACCCAGTACTTC. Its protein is CATSDHVKDRQETQYF.

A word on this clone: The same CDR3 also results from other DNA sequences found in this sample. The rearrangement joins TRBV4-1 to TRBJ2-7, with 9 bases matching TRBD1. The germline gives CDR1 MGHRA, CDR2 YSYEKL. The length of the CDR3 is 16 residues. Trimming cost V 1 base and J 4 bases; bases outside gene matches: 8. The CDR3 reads CASSQAPGQGTYEQYF. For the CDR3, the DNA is TGCGCCAGCAGCCAAGCACCGGGACAGGGTACGTACGAGCAGTACTTC.

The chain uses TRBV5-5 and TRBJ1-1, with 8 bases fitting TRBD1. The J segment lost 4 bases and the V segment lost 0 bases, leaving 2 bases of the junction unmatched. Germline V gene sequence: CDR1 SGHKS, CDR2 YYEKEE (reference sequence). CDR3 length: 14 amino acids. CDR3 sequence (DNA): TGTGCCAGCAGCTTGGTACAGGGGGTCACTGAAGCTTTCTTT. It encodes CASSLVQGVTEAFF.

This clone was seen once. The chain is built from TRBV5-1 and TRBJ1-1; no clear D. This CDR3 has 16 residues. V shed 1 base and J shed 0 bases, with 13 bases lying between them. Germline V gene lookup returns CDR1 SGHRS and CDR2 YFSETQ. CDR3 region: CASSLLNEGVNTEAFF. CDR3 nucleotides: TGCGCCAGCAGCTTGTTAAACGAAGGAGTGAACACTGAAGCTTTCTTT.

CDR3 bases: TGTGCCAGCAGCATAGTCAGAACTGAAGCTTTCTTT. It specifies CASSIVRTEAFF. The V and J genes are TRBV11-2 and TRBJ1-1; no clear D. CDR3 size: 12 residues. The ends were cut back, 5 bases at V and 5 bases at J, with 9 bases in the middle. The germline V gene encodes CDR1 SGHAT and CDR2 FQNNGV.

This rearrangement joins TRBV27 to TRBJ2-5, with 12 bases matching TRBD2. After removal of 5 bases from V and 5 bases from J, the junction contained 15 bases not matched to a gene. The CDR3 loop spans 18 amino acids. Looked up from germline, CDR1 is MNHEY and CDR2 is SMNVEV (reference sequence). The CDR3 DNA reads TGTGCCAGCAGTCCCCAGGGACTAGCGGGTATAAAGGGGGAGACCCAGTACTTC. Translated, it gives CASSPQGLAGIKGETQYF.

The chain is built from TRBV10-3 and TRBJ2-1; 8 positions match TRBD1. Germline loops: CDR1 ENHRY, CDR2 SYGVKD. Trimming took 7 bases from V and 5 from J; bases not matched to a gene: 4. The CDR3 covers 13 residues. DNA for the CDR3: TGTGCCATCAACGGACAGGGTGACAATGAGCAGTTCTTC. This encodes CAINGQGDNEQFF.

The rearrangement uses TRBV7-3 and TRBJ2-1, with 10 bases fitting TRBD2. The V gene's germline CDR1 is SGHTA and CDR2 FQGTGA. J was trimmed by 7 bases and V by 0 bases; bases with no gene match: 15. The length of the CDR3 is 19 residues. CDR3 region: CASSLTFGSASGSANEQFF. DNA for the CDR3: TGTGCCAGCAGCTTAACTTTCGGATCGGCTAGCGGGAGTGCGAATGAGCAGTTCTTC.

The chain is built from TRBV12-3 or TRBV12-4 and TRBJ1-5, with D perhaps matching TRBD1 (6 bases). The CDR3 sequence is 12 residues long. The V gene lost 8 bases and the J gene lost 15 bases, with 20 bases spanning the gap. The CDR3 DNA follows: TGTGCCAGCGGCCCGTTAGGGGGGGTTCTGCATTTT. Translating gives CASGPLGGVLHF.

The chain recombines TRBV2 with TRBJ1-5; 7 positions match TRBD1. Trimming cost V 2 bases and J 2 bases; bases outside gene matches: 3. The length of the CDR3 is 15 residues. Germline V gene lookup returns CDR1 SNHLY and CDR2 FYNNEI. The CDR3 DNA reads TGTGCCAGCAGTGAAAACAGGGGAGGCAATCAGCCCCAGCATTTT. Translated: CASSENRGGNQPQHF.

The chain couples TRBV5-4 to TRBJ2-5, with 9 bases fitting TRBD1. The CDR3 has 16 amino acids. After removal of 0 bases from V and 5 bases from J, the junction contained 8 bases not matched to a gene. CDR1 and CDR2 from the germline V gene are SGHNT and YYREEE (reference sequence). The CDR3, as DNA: TGTGCCAGCAGCTTGGTTGGGACAGGGCCAGGGGAGACCCAGTACTTC. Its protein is CASSLVGTGPGETQYF.